Here is one T cell receptor beta chain with its context. Its target is unknown. Germline assignment: CDR1 KGHSH and CDR2 LQKENI. The length of the CDR3 is 13 residues. The ends were cut back, 3 bases at V and 4 bases at J, with 10 bases in the middle. The sample originates from a study of T-cell memory formation after mild COVID-19. Whole-study context: Across donors, TCR clusters were largely donor specific.

TCRdb reprocessed the 5' RACE reads with MiXCR, giving one entry per CDR3 protein. The profile shows about 560,000 distinct CDR3 sequences, about 20% of them singletons. Whole-study findings and limits: Those CD4+ clones that contracted were mainly in CM and EM (CD8+ ones in EMRA).

The material sequenced was PBMCs or a T cell subset sorted from them (not recorded which). The origin of this receptor is an adult woman who had mild COVID-19 (a few samples of this study predate the infection). Cell type and time point are not known. This sequence joins TRBV18 and TRBJ2-7; D might be TRBD1 (5 bases). CDR3 residues: CASSPKAGYEQYF. CDR3 DNA sequence: TGTGCCAGCTCACCGAAGGCAGGGTACGAGCAGTACTTC.